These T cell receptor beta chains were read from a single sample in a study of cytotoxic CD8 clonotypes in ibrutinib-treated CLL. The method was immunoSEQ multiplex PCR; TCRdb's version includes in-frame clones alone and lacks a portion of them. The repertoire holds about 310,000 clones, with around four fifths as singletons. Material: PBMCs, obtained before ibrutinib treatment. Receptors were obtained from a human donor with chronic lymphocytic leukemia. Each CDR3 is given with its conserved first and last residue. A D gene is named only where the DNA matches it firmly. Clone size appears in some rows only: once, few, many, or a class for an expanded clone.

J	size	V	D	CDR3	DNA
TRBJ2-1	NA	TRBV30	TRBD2	CAWSGRRPSGRSSYNEQFF	TGTGCCTGGAGTGGTAGAAGGCCTAGCGGGAGGAGCTCCTACAATGAGCAGTTCTTC
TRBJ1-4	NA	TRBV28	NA	CASRAGRGDNEKLFF	TGTGCCAGCAGGGCTGGGCGGGGGGATAATGAAAAACTGTTTTTT
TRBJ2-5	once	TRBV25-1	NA	CASSPDGPETQYF	TGTGCCAGCAGCCCGGATGGGCCGGAGACCCAGTACTTC
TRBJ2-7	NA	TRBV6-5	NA	CASSYGRARGHHEQYF	TGTGCCAGCAGTTACGGGCGGGCCAGGGGCCACCACGAGCAGTACTTC
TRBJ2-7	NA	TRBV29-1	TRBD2	CSVAEGVLAGEVYEQYF	TGCAGCGTTGCGGAGGGAGTACTAGCGGGAGAAGTATACGAGCAGTACTTC
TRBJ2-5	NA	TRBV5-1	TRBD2	CASSRTSANQETQYF	TGCGCCAGCAGCCGGACTAGCGCGAACCAAGAGACCCAGTACTTC
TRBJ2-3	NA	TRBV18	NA	CASSLDGISADTQYF	TGTGCCAGCTCGTTGGACGGAATCTCCGCAGATACGCAGTATTTT
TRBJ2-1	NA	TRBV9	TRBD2	CASSVGSGSINEQFF	TGTGCCAGCAGCGTAGGTAGCGGGAGCATCAATGAGCAGTTCTTC
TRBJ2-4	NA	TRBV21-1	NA	CASSKDRGAKNIQYF	TGTGCCAGCAGCAAAGACCGGGGGGCCAAAAACATTCAGTACTTC
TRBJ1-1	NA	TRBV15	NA	CATGAGTVNTEAFF	TGTGCCACCGGAGCCGGGACGGTGAACACTGAAGCTTTCTTT
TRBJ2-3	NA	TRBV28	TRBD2	CASSLRGLAGAHVIGRKYF	TGTGCCAGCAGTCTCCGGGGACTAGCGGGGGCTCACGTTATCGGGCGGAAGTATTTT
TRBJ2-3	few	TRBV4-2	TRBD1	CASSLSGTGGSDTQYF	TGTGCCAGCAGCCTTTCGGGGACAGGGGGATCAGATACGCAGTATTTT
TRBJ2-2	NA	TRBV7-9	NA	CASSLAGRIGVELFF	TGTGCCAGCAGCTTAGCCGGGAGAATTGGAGTGGAGCTGTTTTTT
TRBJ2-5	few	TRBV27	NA	CASSLFGQETQYF	TGTGCCAGCAGTTTATTTGGACAAGAGACCCAGTACTTC
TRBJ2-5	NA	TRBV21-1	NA	CASGRGYETQYF	TGTGCCAGCGGACGGGGGTACGAGACCCAGTACTTC
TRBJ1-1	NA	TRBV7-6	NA	CASSLGHGRGPAFF	TGTGCCAGCAGCTTGGGACATGGCAGGGGCCCTGCTTTCTTT